This section outlines one T cell receptor (beta chain) sequence together with its context. In the original analysis: Estimation of nucleated cell counts was performed using reference gene primer amplification. Here immunoSEQ multiplex PCR was the method, and the copy in TCRdb shows in-frame clones only, minus some. V and J calls and clone size are given by that table; D and trimming were obtained from the DNA. The sample holds approximately 100,000 clones, roughly nine tenths seen once. The sample comes from a study of blood T cell repertoires in COVID-19. Looking at the study overall: The United States, Italy and Spain were the sources of the acute and convalescent COVID-19 samples. T cells, B-cell-depleted T cells, or PBMCs supplied cDNA or gDNA.

This TCR came from an elderly woman with acute or convalescent COVID-19. The material sequenced was peripheral blood.

CDR3: CASSPVLLRDRGNGETQYF. Written as DNA, the CDR3 is TGTGCCAGCTCACCAGTTCTACTCCGGGACAGGGGGAACGGTGAGACCCAGTACTTC. This sequence joins TRBV18 and TRBJ2-5; 11 bases match TRBD1. Germline V gene data show CDR1 as KGHSH and CDR2 as LQKENI. The trim removed 2 bases at V and 5 bases at J, leaving 16 bases unmatched. The CDR3 is 19 amino acids.